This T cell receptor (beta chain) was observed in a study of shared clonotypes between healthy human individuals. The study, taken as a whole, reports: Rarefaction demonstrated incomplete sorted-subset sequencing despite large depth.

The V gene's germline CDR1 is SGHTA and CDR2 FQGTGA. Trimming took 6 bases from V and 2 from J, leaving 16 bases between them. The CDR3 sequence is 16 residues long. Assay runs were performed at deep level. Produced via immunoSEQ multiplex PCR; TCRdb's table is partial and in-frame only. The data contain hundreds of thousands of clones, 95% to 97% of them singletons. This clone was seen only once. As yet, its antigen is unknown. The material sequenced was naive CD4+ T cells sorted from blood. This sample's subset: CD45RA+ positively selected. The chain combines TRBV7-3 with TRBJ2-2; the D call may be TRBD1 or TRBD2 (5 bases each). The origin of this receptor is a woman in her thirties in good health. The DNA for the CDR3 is TGTGCCAGCAGTCCTCCCGGGACGAAAAACACCGGGGAGCTGTTTTTT. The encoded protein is CASSPPGTKNTGELFF.